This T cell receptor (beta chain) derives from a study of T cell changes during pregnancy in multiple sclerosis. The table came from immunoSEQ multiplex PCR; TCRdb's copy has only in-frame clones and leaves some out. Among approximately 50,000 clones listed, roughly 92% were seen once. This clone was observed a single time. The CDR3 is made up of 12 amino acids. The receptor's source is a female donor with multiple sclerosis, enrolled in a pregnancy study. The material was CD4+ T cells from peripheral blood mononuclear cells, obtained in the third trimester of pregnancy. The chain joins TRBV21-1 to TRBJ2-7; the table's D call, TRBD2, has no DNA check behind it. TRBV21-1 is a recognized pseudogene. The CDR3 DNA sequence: TGTGCCAGCAGCAAATCAAGCGGCGAGCAGTACTTC. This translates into CASSKSSGEQYF.